This entry features one T cell receptor (beta chain) sequence. Its target is unknown. This sample is part of a study of T cell responses to AZD1222 COVID-19 vaccine. General study points: Just five to seven people given AZD1222 tested seropositive at baseline. Mostly white British, mostly female donors; authors suggested clonal diversity may be underestimated. Repertoires were obtained solely post-peak T cell response. Two doses of AZD1222 preceded a rise in Spike-specific TCR breadth and depth.

Method: immunoSEQ multiplex PCR; TCRdb's copy keeps in-frame clones and lacks some. Of about 15,000 clones in the sample, about 85% were seen once. This CDR3 has 17 amino acids. The V segment lost 4 bases and the J segment 1 base; nucleotides outside the gene matches: 4. Germline V gives CDR1 SGHRS, CDR2 YFSETQ. The chain uses TRBV5-1 and TRBJ2-5, with TRBD2 matching over 16 bases. The sequences come from peripheral blood, collected 28 days after the second AZD1222 dose. This TCR was recovered from an adult who received the AZD1222 COVID-19 vaccine. Here the CDR3 reads CASSPGLAGGPQETQYF. In DNA, the CDR3 is TGCGCCAGCAGCCCGGGACTAGCGGGGGGGCCCCAAGAGACCCAGTACTTC. Supplemented by reference TRBV5-1 and TRBJ2-5, the full variable domain reads KAGVTQTPRYLIKTRGQQVTLSCSPISGHRSVSWYQQTPGQGLQFLFEYFSETQRNKGNFPGRFSGRQFSNSRSEMNVSTLELGDSALYLCASSPGLAGGPQETQYFGPGTRLLVL.